This record concerns one T cell receptor beta chain sequence. Time point indicated: baseline, week 1 (first vaccination visit). Specified treatment: pre-vaccination baseline after standard-of-care therapy. The data stem from a study of a mutant IDH1 vaccine in newly diagnosed glioma. Looking at the study overall: The treated population exhibited a male proportion of roughly 60%, a female proportion of around 40%, and a mean age of around 40 years. Most patients had radiochemotherapy with temozolomide before enrollment; others had one alone.

Method: immunoSEQ multiplex PCR; TCRdb's copy keeps in-frame clones and lacks some. The table lists roughly 41,000 clones, roughly 92% of them singletons, with 18% in the top ten. This CDR3 has 13 residues. Germline V gives CDR1 WSHSY, CDR2 SAAADI. V lost 7 bases, J lost 1 base, and 10 bases lay in between. The clonotype comes from a man aged 18-30 years with glioma. This chain joins TRBV10-2 and TRBJ2-5; D is ambiguous. Sequenced material: PBMCs, taken from a glioma patient treated with radiotherapy, temozolomide or both. In DNA, the CDR3 is TGCGCCAGCAAGTCGGGCCCCCAAGAGACCCAGTACTTC. This sequence encodes CASKSGPQETQYF.